Listed here are 4 T cell receptor beta chains from one sample, sequenced in a study of identical twins. Each CDR3 protein is one row after TCRdb ran MiXCR on the 5' RACE reads. Here the sample spans roughly 720,000 distinct CDR3 sequences, about 18% being singletons. These data are also associated with another study on T cells expressing NK-cell markers.

The sample consisted of PBMCs. These receptors all come from a woman aged 18-35 years in good health.

This clonotype was picked up a small number of times. The chain uses TRBV12-3 or TRBV12-4 and TRBJ2-5; TRBD1 is a possible D gene (6 bases). CDR3 size: 14 residues. The ends were cut back, 4 bases at V and 3 bases at J, with 12 bases in the middle. CDR3 in DNA: TGTGCCAGCAGTTCCGGGACACCGAAAGAGACCCAGTACTTC. This translates into CASSSGTPKETQYF.

This chain links TRBV20-1 with TRBJ1-5, with D hard to call. V lost 0 bases and J 5 bases, leaving 17 bases between the germline ends. The CDR3 totals 16 residues. Germline-derived CDR1 and CDR2 are DFQATT and SNEGSKA (reference sequence). The CDR3 is CSARDLQSPFDQPQHF. The CDR3 DNA follows: TGCAGTGCTAGAGATCTCCAGAGCCCCTTCGATCAGCCCCAGCATTTT.

The sample holds a few counts of this clonotype. V usage is TRBV20-1 and J usage is TRBJ2-1; perhaps TRBD2 as D (6 bases). Germline V gives CDR1 DFQATT, CDR2 SNEGSKA (reference sequence). The CDR3 loop spans 12 amino acids. Written as DNA, the CDR3 is TGCAGCCTTGCGTCGGGAGAGGATGAGCAGTTCTTC. Encoded protein: CSLASGEDEQFF.

There are a few counts of this clonotype. The rearrangement links TRBV12-3 or TRBV12-4 to TRBJ1-5; 11 bases line up with TRBD1. V was pared by 6 bases and J by 0 bases, with 10 bases of the junction left unmatched. CDR3 length: 18 residues. CDR3 sequence (DNA): TGTGCCAGCAGGAGGGGGGACAGGGGGGAGTATAGCAATCAGCCCCAGCATTTT. Its translation: CASRRGDRGEYSNQPQHF.